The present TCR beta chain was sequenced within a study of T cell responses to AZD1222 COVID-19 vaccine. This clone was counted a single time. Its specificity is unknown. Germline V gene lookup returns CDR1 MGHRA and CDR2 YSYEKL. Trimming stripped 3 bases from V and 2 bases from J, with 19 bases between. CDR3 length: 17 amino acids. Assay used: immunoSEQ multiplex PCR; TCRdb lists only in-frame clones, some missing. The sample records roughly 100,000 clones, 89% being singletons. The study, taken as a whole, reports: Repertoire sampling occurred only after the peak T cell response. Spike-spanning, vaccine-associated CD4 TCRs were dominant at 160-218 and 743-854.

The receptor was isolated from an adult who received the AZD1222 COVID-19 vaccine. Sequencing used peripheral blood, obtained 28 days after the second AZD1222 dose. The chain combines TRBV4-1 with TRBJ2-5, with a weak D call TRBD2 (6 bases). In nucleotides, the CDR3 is TGCGCCAGCAGCCATGGCTCTTGGGCTAGCGCGCAAGAGACCCAGTACTTC. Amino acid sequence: CASSHGSWASAQETQYF.